This T cell receptor (beta chain) was recorded in a study of blood T cell repertoires in COVID-19. Those enrolled, adults aged about 18 to 89 years, came from roughly 23 US areas. The data were produced by immunoSEQ multiplex PCR, yet TCRdb's version contains in-frame clones alone and is incomplete. The sample gives about 430,000 clones, 88% of which show up once; approximately 1.3% is in the top ten. Source material: PBMCs or T cells enriched from blood (not recorded which). This clonotype originated in a woman aged 18-35 years who had been exposed to COVID-19.

CDR3 sequence: CASTVNLIGPKDYTDTQYF. The CDR3 DNA reads TGTGCCAGCACCGTTAACCTAATTGGGCCGAAAGATTACACAGATACGCAGTATTTT. The rearrangement uses TRBV28 and TRBJ2-3; D is ambiguous. The V gene lost 7 bases and the J gene lost 2 bases, with 28 bases spanning the gap. Germline V gene data show CDR1 as MDHEN and CDR2 as SYDVKM. The length of the CDR3 is 19 residues.